These T cell receptor beta chains were read from a single sample in a study of blood T cell repertoires in COVID-19. Generated by immunoSEQ multiplex PCR, the TCRdb table keeps only in-frame clones and is missing some. The table has roughly 410,000 clones, about 90% seen once. Specimen: peripheral blood. These TCRs come from a middle-aged man with acute or convalescent COVID-19. Both conserved end residues are trimmed from each CDR3.

CDR3aa: ATGQDYGYT
v_gene: TRBV27
j_gene: TRBJ1-2

CDR3aa: ASSTGGGVQF
v_gene: TRBV12-3/TRBV12-4
j_gene: TRBJ2-1

CDR3aa: ASSSPGTELGGNIQY
v_gene: TRBV5-4
j_gene: TRBJ2-4

CDR3aa: ASSQASGGAPYNEQF
v_gene: TRBV4-2
j_gene: TRBJ2-1

CDR3aa: ASSFWGARGNYGYT
v_gene: TRBV27
j_gene: TRBJ1-2

CDR3aa: ASSPITPGVRDTGELF
v_gene: TRBV27
j_gene: TRBJ2-2

CDR3aa: ASSLIWAPREGQPQH
v_gene: TRBV28
j_gene: TRBJ1-5

CDR3aa: ASSQGAPSGAEAF
v_gene: TRBV4-1
j_gene: TRBJ1-1

CDR3aa: ASSFDRIPYNEQF
v_gene: TRBV5-4
j_gene: TRBJ2-1

CDR3aa: ASSPGIGYGYT
v_gene: TRBV7-9
j_gene: TRBJ1-2

CDR3aa: ASRPSAGKNSPLH
v_gene: TRBV7-2
j_gene: TRBJ1-6

CDR3aa: ASSQGLAASYEQY
v_gene: TRBV4-2
j_gene: TRBJ2-7

CDR3aa: ASSARVLLNSPLH
v_gene: TRBV7-2
j_gene: TRBJ1-6

CDR3aa: ASSLVGRSYEQY
v_gene: TRBV11-2
j_gene: TRBJ2-7

CDR3aa: ASSLGQGAFYGYT
v_gene: TRBV5-8
j_gene: TRBJ1-2

CDR3aa: ASSLKYRGLSGNTIY
v_gene: TRBV7-6
j_gene: TRBJ1-3

CDR3aa: AWSVHGDSYGYT
v_gene: TRBV30
j_gene: TRBJ1-2

CDR3aa: ASSPLDGGYNEQF
v_gene: TRBV18
j_gene: TRBJ2-1

CDR3aa: AISDTPSGTYTEAF
v_gene: TRBV10-3
j_gene: TRBJ1-1

CDR3aa: ASSFASNTGELF
v_gene: TRBV28
j_gene: TRBJ2-2

CDR3aa: ASSLTGAYGYT
v_gene: TRBV27
j_gene: TRBJ1-2

CDR3aa: ASSLEGNNSPLH
v_gene: TRBV5-1
j_gene: TRBJ1-6